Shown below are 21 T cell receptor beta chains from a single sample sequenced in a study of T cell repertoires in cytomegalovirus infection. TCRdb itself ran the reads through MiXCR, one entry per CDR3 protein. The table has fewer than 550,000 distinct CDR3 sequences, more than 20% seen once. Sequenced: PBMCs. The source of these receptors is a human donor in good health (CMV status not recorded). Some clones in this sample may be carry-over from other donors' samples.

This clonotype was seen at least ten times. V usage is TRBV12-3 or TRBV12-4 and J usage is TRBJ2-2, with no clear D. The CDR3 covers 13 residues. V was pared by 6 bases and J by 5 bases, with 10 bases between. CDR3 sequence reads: CASSFSGTGELFF. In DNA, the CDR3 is TGTGCCAGCAGCTTTTCCGGAACCGGGGAGCTGTTTTTT.

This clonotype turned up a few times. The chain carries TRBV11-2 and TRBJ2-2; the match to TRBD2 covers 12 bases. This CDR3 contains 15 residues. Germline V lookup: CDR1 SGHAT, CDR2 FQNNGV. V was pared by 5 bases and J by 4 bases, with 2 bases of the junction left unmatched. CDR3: CASSRTSGATGELFF. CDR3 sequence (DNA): TGTGCCAGCAGCCGGACTAGCGGGGCCACCGGGGAGCTGTTTTTT.

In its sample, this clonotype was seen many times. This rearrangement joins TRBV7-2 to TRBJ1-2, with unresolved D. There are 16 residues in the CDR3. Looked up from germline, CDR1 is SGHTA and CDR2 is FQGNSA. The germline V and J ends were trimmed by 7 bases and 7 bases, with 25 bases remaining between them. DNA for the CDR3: TGTGCCAGCACCTCCTTTTCTTCGGATCACCGAATTGGCTACACCTTC. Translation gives CASTSFSSDHRIGYTF. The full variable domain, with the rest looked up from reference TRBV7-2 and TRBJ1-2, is GAGVSQSPSNKVTEKGKDVELRCDPISGHTALYWYRQSLGQGLEFLIYFQGNSAPDKSGLPSDRFSAERTGGSVSTLTIQRTQQEDSAVYLCASTSFSSDHRIGYTFGSGTRLTVV.

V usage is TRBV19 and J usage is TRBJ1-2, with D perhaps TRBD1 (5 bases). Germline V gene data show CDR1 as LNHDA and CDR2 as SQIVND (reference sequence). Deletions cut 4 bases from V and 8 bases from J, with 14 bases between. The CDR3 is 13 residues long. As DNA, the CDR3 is TGTGCCAGTAGTAGTCCAGGGTGGAGAGGCTACACCTTC. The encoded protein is CASSSPGWRGYTF.

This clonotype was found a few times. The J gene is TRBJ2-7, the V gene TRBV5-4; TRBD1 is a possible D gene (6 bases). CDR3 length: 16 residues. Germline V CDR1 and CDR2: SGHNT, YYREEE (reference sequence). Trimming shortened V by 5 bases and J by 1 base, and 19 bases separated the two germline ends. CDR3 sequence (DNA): TGTGCCAGCAGTCCCCGGGGCAGGGGAACTTCCTACGAGCAGTACTTC. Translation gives CASSPRGRGTSYEQYF.

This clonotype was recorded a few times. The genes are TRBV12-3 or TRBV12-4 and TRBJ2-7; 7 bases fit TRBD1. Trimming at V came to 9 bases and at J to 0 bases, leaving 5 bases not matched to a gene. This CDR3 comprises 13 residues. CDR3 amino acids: CASWDRGSYEQYF. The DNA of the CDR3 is TGTGCCAGTTGGGACAGAGGCTCCTACGAGCAGTACTTC.

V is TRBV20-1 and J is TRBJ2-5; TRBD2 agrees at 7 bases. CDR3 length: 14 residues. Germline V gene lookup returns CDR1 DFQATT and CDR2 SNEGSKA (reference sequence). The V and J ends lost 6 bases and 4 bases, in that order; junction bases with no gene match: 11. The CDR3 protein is CSAIRTSGRETQYF. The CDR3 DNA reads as TGCAGTGCCATTCGGACTAGTGGGCGAGAGACCCAGTACTTC.

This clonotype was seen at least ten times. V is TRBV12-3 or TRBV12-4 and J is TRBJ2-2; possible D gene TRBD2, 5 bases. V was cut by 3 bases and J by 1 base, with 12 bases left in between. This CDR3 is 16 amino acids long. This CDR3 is CASSFYLRVNTGELFF. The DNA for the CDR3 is TGTGCCAGCAGTTTTTATTTGCGGGTGAACACCGGGGAGCTGTTTTTT.

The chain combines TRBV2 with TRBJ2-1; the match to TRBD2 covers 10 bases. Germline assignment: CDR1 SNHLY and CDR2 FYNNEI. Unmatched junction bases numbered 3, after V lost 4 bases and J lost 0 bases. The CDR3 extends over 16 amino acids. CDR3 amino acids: CASSGASGSSYNEQFF. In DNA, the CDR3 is TGTGCCAGCAGTGGGGCTAGCGGGAGCTCCTACAATGAGCAGTTCTTC.

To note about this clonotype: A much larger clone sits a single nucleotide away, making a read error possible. The CDR3 DNA is TGTGCCAGCAGCGCCCCTTCCGGGACAGATAAGCAGTACTTC. Encoded protein: CASSAPSGTDKQYF. The chain carries TRBV7-2 and TRBJ2-7; 7 bases are a match to TRBD1. Per the germline V gene, CDR1 is SGHTA and CDR2 is FQGNSA. V lost 5 bases and J lost 8; bases outside the gene matches: 12. CDR3 length: 14 amino acids.

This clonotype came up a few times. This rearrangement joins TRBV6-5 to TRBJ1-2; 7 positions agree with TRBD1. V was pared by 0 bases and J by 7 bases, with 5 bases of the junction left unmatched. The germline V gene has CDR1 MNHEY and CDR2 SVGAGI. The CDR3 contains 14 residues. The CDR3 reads CASSYSNRGSGYTF. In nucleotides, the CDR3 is TGTGCCAGCAGTTACTCGAACAGGGGCTCTGGCTACACCTTC.

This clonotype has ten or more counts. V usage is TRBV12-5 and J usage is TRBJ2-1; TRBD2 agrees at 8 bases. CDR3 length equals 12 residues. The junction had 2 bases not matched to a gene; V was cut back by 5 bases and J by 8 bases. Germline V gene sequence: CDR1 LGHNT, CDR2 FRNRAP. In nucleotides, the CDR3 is TGTGCTAGTGGTATTAGCGGGGATGAGCAGTTCTTC. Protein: CASGISGDEQFF.

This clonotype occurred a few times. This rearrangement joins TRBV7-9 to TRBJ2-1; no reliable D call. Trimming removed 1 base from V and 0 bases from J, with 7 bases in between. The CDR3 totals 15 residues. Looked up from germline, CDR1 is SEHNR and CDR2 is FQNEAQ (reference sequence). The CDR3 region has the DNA TGTGCCAGCAGCTTAGATTTCGTCTCCTACAATGAGCAGTTCTTC. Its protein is CASSLDFVSYNEQFF.

The CDR3 loop reads CAWTPGGYTEAFF. In DNA form, the CDR3 reads TGTGCCTGGACTCCAGGGGGCTACACTGAAGCTTTCTTT. J is TRBJ1-1 and V is TRBV30, with 8 bases aligning to TRBD1. Looked up from germline, CDR1 is GTSNPN and CDR2 is SVGIG (reference sequence). The CDR3 runs to 13 residues. After removal of 4 bases from V and 3 bases from J, the junction contained 4 bases not matched to a gene.

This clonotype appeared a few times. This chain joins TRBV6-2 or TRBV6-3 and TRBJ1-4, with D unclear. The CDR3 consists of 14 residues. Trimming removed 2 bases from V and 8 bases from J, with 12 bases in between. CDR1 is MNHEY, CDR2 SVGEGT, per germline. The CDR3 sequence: CASSYGPLGEKLFF. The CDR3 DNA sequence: TGTGCCAGCAGTTACGGACCCCTTGGCGAAAAACTGTTTTTT.

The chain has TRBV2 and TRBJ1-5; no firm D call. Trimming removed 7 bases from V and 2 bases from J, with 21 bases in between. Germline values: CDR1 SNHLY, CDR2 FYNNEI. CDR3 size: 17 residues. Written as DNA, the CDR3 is TGTGCCAGCACACAATCGGCCGCAACTTTGGGCAATCAGCCCCAGCATTTT. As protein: CASTQSAATLGNQPQHF.

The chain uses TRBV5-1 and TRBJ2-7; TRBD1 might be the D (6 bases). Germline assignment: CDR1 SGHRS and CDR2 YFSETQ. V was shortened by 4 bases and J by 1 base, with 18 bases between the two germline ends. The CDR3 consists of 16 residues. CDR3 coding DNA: TGCGCCAGCAGCATAGCAGGGACGACAGGTTCCTACGAGCAGTACTTC. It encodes CASSIAGTTGSYEQYF.

The CDR3 DNA reads TGTGCCAGTAGTATTATGGCCGAGGTCCGAGGTGAGCAGTTCTTC. This sequence encodes CASSIMAEVRGEQFF. V and J are TRBV19 and TRBJ2-1, with D uncertain. The germline CDR1 and CDR2 sequences are LNHDA and SQIVND (reference sequence). CDR3 length: 15 amino acids. V lost 3 bases to trimming and J lost 9 bases, with 18 bases between them.

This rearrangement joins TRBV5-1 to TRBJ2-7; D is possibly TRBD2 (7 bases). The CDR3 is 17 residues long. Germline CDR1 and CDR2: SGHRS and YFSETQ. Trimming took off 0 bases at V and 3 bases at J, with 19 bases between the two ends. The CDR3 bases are TGCGCCAGCAGCTTGGTAGGGGGAGCGGGGACTTACTACGAGCAGTACTTC. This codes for CASSLVGGAGTYYEQYF.

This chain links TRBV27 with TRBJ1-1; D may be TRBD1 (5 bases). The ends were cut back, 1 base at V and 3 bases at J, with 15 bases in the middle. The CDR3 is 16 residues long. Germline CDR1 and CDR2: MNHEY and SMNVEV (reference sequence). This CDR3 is CASSLLSFGTHTEAFF. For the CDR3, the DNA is TGTGCCAGCAGTTTATTGTCCTTCGGGACCCACACTGAAGCTTTCTTT.

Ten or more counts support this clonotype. The CDR3, as DNA: TGTGCCAGCAGCTCCCAGCTAGGCGGGGGTTCCTACGAGCAGTACGTC. Translation gives CASSSQLGGGSYEQYV. The gene calls are TRBV11-2 and TRBJ2-7; 7 bases align to TRBD2. The CDR3 is 16 amino acids. Germline trimming cut 4 bases from V and 1 base from J; bases unmatched to any gene: 10. In germline, CDR1 is SGHAT, CDR2 FQNNGV.